The clone carrying this TCR beta chain was observed a few times. Antigen specificity is unknown. TCRdb reprocessed the reads with MiXCR, giving one entry per CDR3 protein. The top ten clones hold roughly 13% of a sample with a few hundred thousand distinct CDR3 sequences, about 35% of them seen once. The data derive from a study of T cell repertoires in cytomegalovirus infection. V dropped 0 bases and J dropped 9 bases, with 13 bases sitting between them. Germline V CDR1 and CDR2: SGHRS, YFSETQ. The CDR3 is made up of 14 amino acids. This chain links TRBV5-1 with TRBJ2-1; tentative D call: TRBD2 (5 bases). This specimen was cultured PBMCs, taken from culture after CMV antigen stimulation. The sequence came from a human donor in good health (CMV status not recorded). Some clones in this sample may be carry-over from other donors' samples. The CDR3 protein is CASSLGLDSREQFF. In DNA form, the CDR3 reads TGCGCCAGCAGCTTGGGACTGGACTCACGTGAGCAGTTCTTC.